The rows below give T cell receptor beta chains drawn from one sample of a study of shared clonotypes between healthy human individuals. The assay was immunoSEQ multiplex PCR, and TCRdb's table has in-frame clones only and misses some. Altogether millions of clones are present, 85% to 95% being singletons, with the ten largest covering 0.85% to 1.2%. Material: naive CD8+ T cells sorted from blood. The receptors come from a man between 18 and 35 years old in good health. The CDR3 runs from the conserved cysteine through the conserved F or W. The order of the fields is J gene, V gene, D gene, clone size, CDR3 DNA, CDR3 protein. D genes are given only for firm matches. A row's size may be missing; if present it is once, few, many or a size class.

TRBJ2-2,TRBV5-8,TRBD1,NA,TGTGCCAGCACCGGGGACAGGGGAGACTCCGGGGAGCTGTTTTTT,CASTGDRGDSGELFF
TRBJ2-7,TRBV4-2,NA,NA,TGTGCCAGCAGCCAAGTCAGGGTTGACGACGAGCAGTACTTC,CASSQVRVDDEQYF
TRBJ2-7,TRBV2,NA,once,TGTGCCAGCAGTGAATCCCGGGGCCTCCACGAGCAGTACTTC,CASSESRGLHEQYF
TRBJ1-2,TRBV5-6,NA,NA,TGTGCCAGCAGCTTGGGAGGGAACTATGGCTACACCTTC,CASSLGGNYGYTF
TRBJ1-5,TRBV30,NA,NA,TGTGCCTGGAGTCTCGACACCTCGAGCAATCAGCCCCAGCATTTT,CAWSLDTSSNQPQHF
TRBJ1-6,TRBV25-1,NA,NA,TGTGCCAGCAGTGAATTGATGGGATGGAATTCACCCCTCCACTTT,CASSELMGWNSPLHF
TRBJ2-5,TRBV5-6,TRBD1,NA,TGTGCCAGCAGCGGACAGGGGTCAGAGACCCAGTACTTC,CASSGQGSETQYF
TRBJ2-3,TRBV5-6,NA,NA,TGTGCCAGCAGCTTTGGTAGCACAGATACGCAGTATTTT,CASSFGSTDTQYF
TRBJ1-1,TRBV19,TRBD1,NA,TGTGCCAGTAGTATATTTTCAGGGGGCGCCCGGGGCACTGAAGCTTTCTTT,CASSIFSGGARGTEAFF
TRBJ2-1,TRBV6-1,TRBD2,NA,TGTGCCAGCAGTGACGGACTAGAACCCTACAATGAGCAGTTCTTC,CASSDGLEPYNEQFF
TRBJ1-2,TRBV30,NA,NA,TGTGCCTGGACTCGGGAAACATCCTATGGCTACACCTTC,CAWTRETSYGYTF
TRBJ2-2,TRBV27,NA,NA,TGTGCCAGCGCGCTTCTCGAGCCAGGGGGGTCTGGGGAGCTGTTTTTT,CASALLEPGGSGELFF
TRBJ1-3,TRBV5-4,NA,NA,TGTGCCAGCAGCTTTTCGGGGGGATCTGGAAACACCATATATTTT,CASSFSGGSGNTIYF
TRBJ2-7,TRBV5-1,NA,NA,TGCGCCAGCAGCTTGTCAGTACCCTTAGACCCTTACGAGCAGTACTTC,CASSLSVPLDPYEQYF
TRBJ1-6,TRBV4-1,TRBD1,NA,TGCGCCAGCAGCCAAGGACAGGGTACGGCCTATAATTCACCCCTCCACTTT,CASSQGQGTAYNSPLHF
TRBJ2-7,TRBV27,NA,NA,TGTGCCAGCAGTTTATCCTTACGACAGTCAGAGCAGTACTTC,CASSLSLRQSEQYF
TRBJ1-5,TRBV23-1,TRBD1,NA,TGCGCCAGCAGTCACATGGACAGGGGATGTTCAAATCAGCCCCAGCATTTT,CASSHMDRGCSNQPQHF
TRBJ2-1,TRBV11-2,TRBD2,NA,TGTGCCAGCAGCTTAGACCTCAGCGGGGGGGCGTATGAGCAGTTCTTC,CASSLDLSGGAYEQFF
TRBJ2-1,TRBV7-2,NA,NA,TGTGCCAGCAGCTTGGGGCCTCCTAACAATGAGCAGTTCTTC,CASSLGPPNNEQFF
TRBJ2-1,TRBV27,NA,NA,TGTGCCAGCAGTCTCTCGAGGGCTCGGAATGAGCAGTTCTTC,CASSLSRARNEQFF
TRBJ2-4,TRBV6-4,TRBD2,NA,TGTGCCAGCAGTGACCCGACCCCGACTAGCGGGAACCTAGCCAAAAACATTCAGTACTTC,CASSDPTPTSGNLAKNIQYF
TRBJ1-4,TRBV27,TRBD1,NA,TGTGCCAGCAGTTTATTCGGACAGGGTGCAACTAATGAAAAACTGTTTTTT,CASSLFGQGATNEKLFF
TRBJ2-3,TRBV7-9,NA,NA,TGTGCCAGCAGCTTCGAGGGGGGGGTCACAGATACGCAGTATTTT,CASSFEGGVTDTQYF
TRBJ2-5,TRBV28,NA,NA,TGTGCCAGCAGTTCGGACAGCTCGTCTCAAGAGACCCAGTACTTC,CASSSDSSSQETQYF
TRBJ2-4,TRBV7-2,NA,NA,TGTGCCAGCAGCCCCCCGCGGGTGGCTCCCTGGGACATTCAGTACTTC,CASSPPRVAPWDIQYF
TRBJ2-7,TRBV10-3,NA,NA,TGTGCCATCAGTGAGTCACAGGAAGATAGCTCCTACGAGCAGTACTTC,CAISESQEDSSYEQYF
TRBJ1-2,TRBV4-1,TRBD1,NA,TGCGCCAGCAGCCCGCCGCCCGACAGGGGGCATGGCTACACCTTC,CASSPPPDRGHGYTF
TRBJ2-3,TRBV7-6,NA,once,TGTGCCAGCAGCTTATTTGCGCCCACAGATACGCAGTATTTT,CASSLFAPTDTQYF
TRBJ1-4,TRBV19,NA,NA,TGTGCCAGTATCGGAGTTTGGGGTGAAAAACTGTTTTTT,CASIGVWGEKLFF
TRBJ2-3,TRBV5-6,TRBD1,NA,TGTGCCAGCAGCTCCGATCTGGGACAGGGAGCCTACACAGATACGCAGTATTTT,CASSSDLGQGAYTDTQYF
TRBJ2-7,TRBV5-1,TRBD1,few,TGCGCCAGCAGCTCGCGACAGGGGACGCCTAGCGAGCAGTACTTC,CASSSRQGTPSEQYF
TRBJ2-3,TRBV9,TRBD1,NA,TGTGCCAGCAGCGTAGAGTGGACAGGGGGCGGAAATGTAGCAGATACGCAGTATTTT,CASSVEWTGGGNVADTQYF
TRBJ2-2,TRBV19,NA,NA,TGTGCCAGTAGTATACTAGTTTTCCGGGAGCTGTTTTTT,CASSILVFRELFF
TRBJ2-3,TRBV27,TRBD1,NA,TGTGCCAGCAGTCGGGGCCCAGGGGGCGGCACAGATACGCAGTATTTT,CASSRGPGGGTDTQYF
TRBJ2-1,TRBV28,TRBD2,NA,TGTGCCAGCAGTCCAACCGGGACTAATTACAATGAGCAGTTCTTC,CASSPTGTNYNEQFF
TRBJ2-3,TRBV4-1,NA,NA,TGCGCCAGCAGCCCGGAGAGGGAAGATACGCAGTATTTT,CASSPEREDTQYF
TRBJ2-7,TRBV10-2,NA,NA,TGCGCCAGCAGTGAGGAATCGCAGGGTTTTAGTGCCTACGAGCAGTACTTC,CASSEESQGFSAYEQYF
TRBJ2-1,TRBV4-3,NA,NA,TGCGCCAGCAGCCAAGACAAGGAGGTCTACAATGAGCAGTTCTTC,CASSQDKEVYNEQFF
TRBJ2-5,TRBV2,TRBD1,NA,TGTGCCAGCAGCCAAGGGGGACAGGGCTGGGAGACCCAGTACTTC,CASSQGGQGWETQYF
TRBJ1-5,TRBV28,TRBD1,NA,TGTGCCAGCAGCCGAGACAGGGGCGGTCAGCCCCAGCATTTT,CASSRDRGGQPQHF
TRBJ2-7,TRBV9,NA,NA,TGTGCCAGCAGCGATCGCCAGACCGGGGAGCAGTACTTC,CASSDRQTGEQYF
TRBJ2-1,TRBV9,TRBD2,NA,TGTGCCAGCAGCGCATGGACTAGCGGAACCTACAATGAGCAGTTCTTC,CASSAWTSGTYNEQFF
TRBJ1-2,TRBV5-6,NA,few,TGTGCCAGCAGCTCTGGGACATCTGGCTACACCTTC,CASSSGTSGYTF
TRBJ2-1,TRBV27,NA,NA,TGTGCCAGCAGTTTAAGCTGGGGCTCCTACAATGAGCAGTTCTTC,CASSLSWGSYNEQFF
TRBJ2-5,TRBV7-9,NA,NA,TGTGCCAGCAGCCCCGCAGGCCAAGAGACCCAGTACTTC,CASSPAGQETQYF
TRBJ2-3,TRBV7-8,TRBD1,once,TGTGCCAGCAGCCTACCGGGGACAGCCTATCCCACAGATACGCAGTATTTT,CASSLPGTAYPTDTQYF
TRBJ1-1,TRBV20-1,TRBD1,few,TGCAGTGCCCCCGGGACAGTTGAAGCTTTCTTT,CSAPGTVEAFF
TRBJ2-3,TRBV5-6,TRBD2,NA,TGTGCCAGCAGCTTGGTCCCTAGCGGGGGGGAAGCAGATACGCAGTATTTT,CASSLVPSGGEADTQYF
TRBJ2-1,TRBV7-8,TRBD1,once,TGTGCCAGCAGCCTCTTGGGGACAGGGGTCGGCAATGAGCAGTTCTTC,CASSLLGTGVGNEQFF
TRBJ2-1,TRBV10-3,TRBD2,NA,TGTGCCATCAGTGAGCCGCTGTTCGAGACTAGCCGGGTGTACAATGAGCAGTTCTTC,CAISEPLFETSRVYNEQFF
TRBJ1-2,TRBV7-6,TRBD1,NA,TGTGCCAGCAGCCCACACAGGGGCATGGACTACGGCTACACCTTC,CASSPHRGMDYGYTF
TRBJ2-2,TRBV9,NA,NA,TGTGCCAGCAGCGGAGCCTTCGGAGGTACCGGGGAGCTGTTTTTT,CASSGAFGGTGELFF
TRBJ1-2,TRBV6-1,TRBD1,once,TGTGCCAGCAGGACAGGGTATGGCTACACCTTC,CASRTGYGYTF
TRBJ2-6,TRBV12-5,NA,NA,TGTGCTAGTGCCCTGCCCGGCTCTGGGGCCAACGTCCTGACTTTC,CASALPGSGANVLTF
TRBJ1-5,TRBV4-2,NA,once,TGTGCCAGCAGCCAAGTATGGGAGGGCAATCAGCCCCAGCATTTT,CASSQVWEGNQPQHF